Following are 32 T cell receptor beta chains from one sample sequenced in a study of identical twins. TCRdb re-derived calls from the 5' RACE reads in MiXCR, one entry per CDR3 protein. The sample holds some 1,600,000 distinct CDR3 sequences, under 35% seen once. The sequencing sample was made of cord blood. Every receptor here comes from a newborn girl in good health.

As for this clonotype: It may be a read error: a sequence one base away is much more abundant. This sequence joins TRBV29-1 and TRBJ2-1, with TRBD1 identical over 7 bases. Germline CDR1 and CDR2: SQVTM and ANQGSEA. With 7 bases clipped from V and 0 bases from J, the junction kept 9 bases outside the gene matches. The CDR3 is 15 amino acids. The DNA of the CDR3 is TGCAGCGGTTGGACAGGACCCGGCTCCTACAATGAGCAGTTCTTC. It yields the protein CSGWTGPGSYNEQFF.

This clonotype was observed a few times. The chain is built from TRBV7-2 and TRBJ2-7, with 9 nucleotides matching TRBD2. The length of the CDR3 is 15 residues. The germline V gene has CDR1 SGHTA and CDR2 FQGNSA. Trimming at V came to 2 bases and at J to 0 bases, leaving 2 bases not matched to a gene. The CDR3 here is CASSLIAGASYEQYF. CDR3 DNA sequence: TGTGCCAGCAGCTTAATAGCGGGAGCCTCCTACGAGCAGTACTTC.

About this clonotype itself: Possible read error: a much larger clone is one base away. The chain carries TRBV29-1 and TRBJ2-1; D uncertain. The ends were cut back, 7 bases at V and 3 bases at J, with 16 bases in the middle. CDR3 length: 14 amino acids. Germline CDR1 is SQVTM and CDR2 is ANQGSEA. The CDR3 region is CSDLVTALYNEQFF. In DNA, the CDR3 is TGCAGCGACCTAGTGACGGCCCTCTACAATGAGCAGTTCTTC.

This clonotype was observed a few times. This chain links TRBV25-1 with TRBJ2-3, with 9 bases matching TRBD2. J lost 3 bases, V lost 4 bases, and 11 bases had no gene match. CDR3 length: 17 residues. Per germline, CDR1 MGHDK and CDR2 SYGVNS. The CDR3 nucleotides are TGTGCCAGCAGTGGCCGACCTAGCGGGGATAGTACAGATACGCAGTATTTT. This sequence encodes CASSGRPSGDSTDTQYF.

This clonotype came up a few times. The gene calls are TRBV4-1 and TRBJ2-5; D not resolved. This CDR3 is built from 13 residues. Per the germline V gene, CDR1 is MGHRA and CDR2 is YSYEKL. V dropped 0 bases and J dropped 7 bases, with 9 bases sitting between them. The CDR3 bases are TGCGCCAGCAGCCAAGATAGTTTCCTGACCCAGTACTTC. Protein product: CASSQDSFLTQYF.

This clonotype was seen many times. The V gene is TRBV7-9, the J gene TRBJ2-7, with D unclear. The CDR3 has 12 amino acids. Trimming cost V 3 bases and J 2 bases, with 5 bases left between them. Germline values: CDR1 SEHNR, CDR2 FQNEAQ (reference sequence). The CDR3 DNA is TGTGCCAGCAGCTTTTGGACCTACGAGCAGTACTTC. This codes for CASSFWTYEQYF.

This clonotype was detected a few times. This chain uses TRBV6-1 with TRBJ2-3; D remains unclear. With 6 bases removed from V and 3 bases from J, the gap between germline ends came to 7 bases. The CDR3 totals 12 residues. The germline V gene has CDR1 MNHNS and CDR2 SASEGT. The CDR3 reads CASRLLTDTQYF. CDR3 DNA: TGTGCCAGCAGGCTCTTAACAGATACGCAGTATTTT.

The genes are TRBV12-3 or TRBV12-4 and TRBJ2-3; possibly TRBD1 for D (6 bases). V dropped 4 bases and J dropped 2 bases, with 19 bases sitting between them. There are 17 residues in the CDR3. In nucleotides, the CDR3 is TGTGCCAGCAGTTACCCGACTAAAAAGGGACACACAGATACGCAGTATTTT. Translation: CASSYPTKKGHTDTQYF.

This clonotype was recorded a few times. The chain joins TRBV20-1 to TRBJ2-1; D may be TRBD1 or TRBD2 (5 bases each). Germline CDR1 and CDR2: DFQATT and SNEGSKA (reference sequence). The CDR3 is made up of 14 amino acids. V lost 3 bases, J lost 7 bases, and 16 bases lay in between. Here the CDR3 DNA reads TGCAGTGCTAGCCCGGGACCCTTAATAAATGAGCAGTTCTTC. Translation: CSASPGPLINEQFF.

This clonotype appeared a few times. The V gene is TRBV4-1, the J gene TRBJ2-7; 7 nucleotides match TRBD1. Germline trimming cut 5 bases from V and 10 bases from J; bases unmatched to any gene: 20. CDR3 length: 16 amino acids. Germline CDR1 and CDR2: MGHRA and YSYEKL. CDR3 sequence (DNA): TGCGCCAGCAGCAAATACCTAGGGGACAGCAAGAATACCCAGTACTTC. This translates into CASSKYLGDSKNTQYF.

The V and J genes are TRBV11-2 and TRBJ2-2; 10 nucleotides align to TRBD2. The CDR3 totals 18 residues. With V trimmed by 5 bases and J by 1 base, 10 bases remained unmatched. Germline V gene data show CDR1 as SGHAT and CDR2 as FQNNGV. CDR3 loop: CASSALAGGPLNTGELFF. DNA for the CDR3: TGTGCCAGCAGCGCGTTAGCGGGGGGTCCCCTGAACACCGGGGAGCTGTTTTTT.

This clonotype was seen more than once but under ten times. The chain recombines TRBV7-9 with TRBJ1-4, with no clear D. The CDR3 is made up of 15 amino acids. Deletions cut 1 base from V and 0 bases from J, with 6 bases between. Germline-derived CDR1 and CDR2 are SEHNR and FQNEAQ (reference sequence). The DNA of the CDR3 is TGTGCCAGCAGCTTAGTCCAGGCAACTAATGAAAAACTGTTTTTT. Its protein is CASSLVQATNEKLFF.

This clonotype has a count of ten or more. The chain is built from TRBV15 and TRBJ1-2; D remains ambiguous. The ends were cut back, 0 bases at V and 2 bases at J, with 4 bases in the middle. Germline V lookup: CDR1 LNHNV, CDR2 YYDKDF (reference sequence). This CDR3 has 13 residues. CDR3 sequence: CATSRDRNYGYTF. The CDR3 nucleotides read TGTGCCACCAGCAGAGACAGGAACTATGGCTACACCTTC.

This chain connects TRBV29-1 to TRBJ1-1; possible D gene TRBD1, 5 bases. CDR1 is SQVTM, CDR2 ANQGSEA, per germline. This CDR3 has 15 amino acids. V was trimmed by 4 bases and J by 1 base, leaving 16 bases between them. The CDR3 bases are TGCAGCGTTGGGGAGGAGGGGCTGGGGAACACTGAAGCTTTCTTT. This codes for CSVGEEGLGNTEAFF.

This clonotype was observed a few times. This chain connects TRBV12-3 or TRBV12-4 to TRBJ2-1; 9 bases are a match to TRBD1. After removal of 5 bases from V and 4 bases from J, the junction contained 6 bases not matched to a gene. CDR3 size: 15 residues. The CDR3 sequence is CASSTGTGPYNEQFF. DNA of the CDR3: TGTGCCAGCAGTACCGGGACAGGGCCTTACAATGAGCAGTTCTTC.

This clonotype was counted between two and nine times. This chain connects TRBV6-2 or TRBV6-3 to TRBJ2-1; tentative D call: TRBD2 (5 bases). The CDR3 is made up of 13 amino acids. Trimming left V 8 bases short and J 2 bases short, with 10 bases between. Germline CDR1 and CDR2: MNHEY and SVGEGT. The CDR3 coding sequence is TGTGCCAGCTCGGGGTGGCCCTACAATGAGCAGTTCTTC. This codes for CASSGWPYNEQFF.

This rearrangement joins TRBV24-1 to TRBJ1-2, with 7 bases fitting TRBD1. This CDR3 region has 14 residues. After removal of 5 bases from V and 3 bases from J, the junction contained 5 bases not matched to a gene. Germline V CDR1 and CDR2: KGHDR, SFDVKD. As DNA, the CDR3 is TGTGCCACCAGTGTTACCGGGACAGACTATGGCTACACCTTC. Translated, it gives CATSVTGTDYGYTF.

The rearrangement uses TRBV21-1 and TRBJ2-2; the table assigns TRBD1, which was not confirmed against the DNA. TRBV21-1 is flagged as a pseudogene. The length of the CDR3 is 14 residues. The CDR3 spells CASSKQGNTGELFF. The CDR3 DNA sequence: TGTGCCAGCAGCAAACAGGGGAACACCGGGGAGCTGTTTTTT.

The chain has TRBV5-1 and TRBJ2-5; maybe TRBD2 (6 bases). The germline gives CDR1 SGHRS, CDR2 YFSETQ. Trimming pared 5 bases from V and 5 bases from J, leaving 10 bases between. CDR3 length: 12 residues. Written as DNA, the CDR3 is TGCGCCAGCAGGTGGGGGGAGGAGACCCAGTACTTC. Amino acids: CASRWGEETQYF.

This clonotype was seen a handful of times. The chain combines TRBV10-3 with TRBJ1-1, with TRBD1 as a possible D gene (5 bases). The CDR3 loop spans 16 amino acids. In germline, CDR1 is ENHRY, CDR2 SYGVKD. Trimming removed 4 bases at V and 0 bases at J, with 15 bases between. In DNA form, the CDR3 reads TGTGCCATCAGTGCCCGCGGGACGTTGATGAACACTGAAGCTTTCTTT. Amino acid sequence: CAISARGTLMNTEAFF.

This rearrangement joins TRBV2 to TRBJ2-1; 8 nucleotides match TRBD1. The germline CDR1 and CDR2 sequences are SNHLY and FYNNEI. This CDR3 has 16 residues. The trim removed 6 bases at V and 0 bases at J, leaving 7 bases unmatched. The CDR3: CASRPPTGGSYNEQFF. The CDR3 bases are TGTGCCAGCAGACCGCCCACAGGGGGCTCCTACAATGAGCAGTTCTTC.

The chain links TRBV20-1 to TRBJ2-7; 7 positions agree with TRBD2. CDR3 length equals 14 residues. Germline V gives CDR1 DFQATT, CDR2 SNEGSKA (reference sequence). After removal of 7 bases from V and 3 bases from J, the junction contained 12 bases not matched to a gene. In nucleotides, the CDR3 is TGCAGTGTACTAGGGAGGGCCAATCTCTACGAGCAGTACTTC. Protein: CSVLGRANLYEQYF.

The chain has TRBV7-2 and TRBJ1-5, with D perhaps TRBD1 (5 bases). Germline loops: CDR1 SGHTA, CDR2 FQGNSA. Between the trimmed V and J ends, which lost 5 bases and 7 bases, there was a span of 18 bases. The CDR3 length is 15 residues. The CDR3: CASSLSGFVGQPQHF. CDR3 DNA: TGTGCCAGCAGCCTTTCAGGGTTCGTGGGACAGCCCCAGCATTTT.

In its sample, this clonotype was seen a few times. The chain joins TRBV27 to TRBJ1-5; the D is unclear. CDR1 and CDR2 from the germline V gene are MNHEY and SMNVEV (reference sequence). V dropped 3 bases and J dropped 0 bases, with 12 bases sitting between them. The CDR3 runs 16 residues. The CDR3 nucleotides are TGTGCCAGCAGTTTGGTTTTAGGTGATAGCAATCAGCCCCAGCATTTT. Its translation: CASSLVLGDSNQPQHF.

V and J are TRBV3-1 and TRBJ1-1, with D perhaps TRBD1 (5 bases). The CDR3 consists of 12 residues. Looked up from germline, CDR1 is LGHDT and CDR2 is YNNKEL (reference sequence). With 3 bases removed from V and 7 bases from J, the gap between germline ends came to 9 bases. In DNA form, the CDR3 reads TGTGCCAGCAGCCAGGGGACTTATGAAGCTTTCTTT. This translates into CASSQGTYEAFF.

This chain connects TRBV20-1 to TRBJ2-3; the D gene is possibly TRBD2 (5 bases). Germline CDR1 is DFQATT and CDR2 is SNEGSKA (reference sequence). The CDR3 runs 13 residues. Trimming took off 6 bases at V and 4 bases at J, with 14 bases between the two ends. The DNA for the CDR3 is TGCAGTGCCCCCCCCGCGGGCCCAGATACGCAGTATTTT. Translating it yields CSAPPAGPDTQYF.

This clonotype was seen many times. V usage is TRBV29-1 and J usage is TRBJ1-4; 9 positions agree with TRBD1. The germline V gene has CDR1 SQVTM and CDR2 ANQGSEA. The junction had 9 bases not matched to a gene; V was cut back by 6 bases and J by 10 bases. This CDR3 has 13 residues. CDR3 amino acids: CSVSGTGNGKLFF. The CDR3 DNA follows: TGCAGCGTGTCCGGGACAGGGAACGGAAAACTGTTTTTT.

Ten or more counts support this clonotype. The chain employs TRBV29-1 and TRBJ2-7; D is unclear. Deletions cut 4 bases from V and 3 bases from J, with 7 bases between. CDR3 length: 11 amino acids. The germline V gene has CDR1 SQVTM and CDR2 ANQGSEA. CDR3 loop: CSVGEYYEQYF. CDR3 sequence (DNA): TGCAGCGTTGGAGAGTACTACGAGCAGTACTTC.

The chain joins TRBV6-7 to TRBJ2-7; a weak D match, TRBD2 (6 bases). TRBV6-7 is recorded as an ORF, its role being uncertain. This CDR3 contains 14 residues. V was cut by 7 bases and J by 2 bases, with 15 bases left in between. In nucleotides, the CDR3 is TGTGCCAGCAAGGTGGCTAGCGAAACCTACGAGCAGTACTTC. Translated, it gives CASKVASETYEQYF.

The V and J genes are TRBV20-1 and TRBJ2-7; D is possibly TRBD1 or TRBD2 (6 bases each). CDR3 length: 14 amino acids. Germline V CDR1 and CDR2: DFQATT, SNEGSKA (reference sequence). Trimming stripped 3 bases from V and 5 bases from J, with 17 bases between. For the CDR3, the DNA is TGCAGTGCTAGCCTCCTATGGGGGGCCCACGAGCAGTACTTC. Encoded protein: CSASLLWGAHEQYF.

This clonotype was seen a handful of times. This rearrangement joins TRBV14 to TRBJ2-1, with D perhaps being TRBD1 or TRBD2 (7 bases each). Per the germline V gene, CDR1 is SGHDN and CDR2 is FVKESK. The CDR3 contains 14 residues. Trimming removed 10 bases at V and 8 bases at J, with 21 bases between. The DNA for the CDR3 is TGTGCCAACAGTCGATTCAGGGGGGGGGATGAGCAGTTCTTC. It codes for CANSRFRGGDEQFF. Drawing the rest from reference TRBV14 and TRBJ2-1, the complete variable domain is EAGVTQFPSHSVIEKGQTVTLRCDPISGHDNLYWYRRVMGKEIKFLLHFVKESKQDESGMPNNRFLAERTGGTYSTLKVQPAELEDSGVYFCANSRFRGGDEQFFGPGTRLTVL.

The rearrangement uses TRBV20-1 and TRBJ2-5, with D perhaps TRBD1 (5 bases). Germline V CDR1 and CDR2: DFQATT, SNEGSKA (reference sequence). This CDR3 has 16 residues. The V end lost 6 bases, the J end lost 1 base, and 21 bases lay between the germline ends. The CDR3 DNA is TGCAGTGCGACGACCCCAACAGGCCCTCGCCAAGAGACCCAGTACTTC. Protein product: CSATTPTGPRQETQYF.